This TCR beta chain originates from a study of vaccination effects on CD4 cells after COVID-19. Study-wide results and caveats: Among infection- and vaccine-induced clones, marked clonal contraction occurred late after vaccination.

The data were produced by immunoSEQ multiplex PCR, yet TCRdb's version contains in-frame clones alone and is incomplete. Among around 40,000 clones listed, 65% to 70% were seen once. The authors isolated CD4+ T cells after around 10 days of culture. In the vaccine recipients, nucleocapsid antibodies were negative and there was no prior SARS-CoV-2 infection. The CDR3 extends over 16 amino acids. V lost 4 bases and J lost 7, with 23 bases in between. Germline V CDR1 and CDR2: LGHDT, YNNKEL (reference sequence). Turning to this clone: Antigen unknown.

The sequences come from CD4+ T cells from PBMCs cultured without peptide, collected before COVID-19 vaccination. This sequence originates from a human donor who received a COVID-19 vaccine. This rearrangement joins TRBV3-1 (or the pseudogene TRBV3-2) to TRBJ2-7, with D possibly TRBD1 on 5 matching bases. CDR3 sequence: CASSPQSKGYGVEQYF. CDR3 DNA: TGTGCCAGCAGCCCCCAAAGCAAGGGGTATGGTGTGGAGCAGTACTTC.